The 5 T cell receptor beta chains below come from one sample, sequenced in a study of Graves' ophthalmopathy and Graves' hyperthyroidism. Scientists amplified the TCR beta CDR3 regions from RNA transcripts. First-round RT-PCR employed HTBI primers, with a second-round multiplex PCR after it. Using its own MiXCR run on the multiplex PCR reads, TCRdb lists one record per CDR3 protein. The table lists approximately 210,000 distinct CDR3 sequences, 25% to 35% of them singletons. The specimen was peripheral blood. The origin of the receptors is a man aged 50 to 60 with Graves' ophthalmopathy.

This chain connects TRBV11-2 to TRBJ1-1; D possibly corresponds to TRBD1 (6 bases). The V end was cut by 2 bases, the J end by 4 bases, with 17 bases between. Germline V gene data show CDR1 as SGHAT and CDR2 as FQNNGV. CDR3 length: 16 amino acids. The DNA of the CDR3 is TGTGCCAGCAGCTTACGGGCAGGGGAGGTCTCCACTGAAGCTTTCTTT. Translating gives CASSLRAGEVSTEAFF.

The sample holds many counts of this clonotype. The CDR3 bases are TGCAGCGTGTTTGGACAGGGGGCAATGAACACTGAAGCTTTCTTT. It codes for CSVFGQGAMNTEAFF. This chain uses TRBV29-1 with TRBJ1-1, with TRBD1 matching 11 bases. V lost 6 bases, J lost 0 bases, and 6 bases stayed unmatched. The germline V gene encodes CDR1 SQVTM and CDR2 ANQGSEA. This CDR3 is built from 15 residues.

V and J are TRBV15 and TRBJ1-2; D is possibly TRBD1 (5 bases). Trimming shortened V by 1 base and J by 3 bases, and 6 bases separated the two germline ends. The germline gives CDR1 LNHNV, CDR2 YYDKDF (reference sequence). The CDR3 sequence is 13 residues long. CDR3 in amino acids: CATSRGGDYGYTF. CDR3 sequence (DNA): TGTGCCACCAGCAGAGGGGGGGACTATGGCTACACCTTC.

This clonotype was counted at least ten times. The chain carries TRBV18 and TRBJ1-5; the D is unclear. The CDR3 length is 13 residues. Germline-derived CDR1 and CDR2 are KGHSH and LQKENI. Trimming left V 1 base short and J 0 bases short, with 1 base between. As DNA, the CDR3 is TGTGCCAGCTCACCACATAGCAATCAGCCCCAGCATTTT. Protein sequence: CASSPHSNQPQHF.

In this sample, this clonotype turned up once. V is TRBV7-2 and J is TRBJ2-7; perhaps TRBD2 as D (6 bases). The ends were cut back, 2 bases at V and 2 bases at J, with 10 bases in the middle. The CDR3 contains 14 residues. Germline values: CDR1 SGHTA, CDR2 FQGNSA. This CDR3 is CASSLIGGAYEQYF. CDR3 nucleotides: TGTGCCAGCAGCTTAATCGGGGGAGCCTACGAGCAGTACTTC.